These T cell receptor beta chains were read from a single sample in a study of early T cells in non-severe SARS-CoV-2 infection. TCRdb re-called the 5' RACE reads with MiXCR, one entry per CDR3 protein. This repertoire shows 85,000 to 95,000 distinct CDR3 sequences, roughly 15% found once; its top ten account for approximately 0.54%. The sequenced sample was whole blood. These receptors were taken from an adult who was a healthcare worker with PCR-confirmed SARS-CoV-2 infection or an uninfected control (not recorded which). Each CDR3 is given with its conserved first and last residue. A D gene is named only where the DNA matches it firmly. Rows may omit the clone size; those that give it use once, few, many or a size class.

TRBJ2-1 TRBD1 TRBV7-9 few CASSPRTGDRFGEQFF TGTGCCAGCAGCCCAAGGACAGGGGACAGGTTTGGTGAGCAGTTCTTC
TRBJ2-2 . TRBV12-3/TRBV12-4 . CASSFQSANTGELFF TGTGCCAGCAGTTTTCAGAGCGCGAACACCGGGGAGCTGTTTTTT
TRBJ2-3 TRBD2 TRBV6-1 . CASSETSGSSTDTQYF TGTGCCAGCAGTGAAACTAGCGGGAGCAGCACAGATACGCAGTATTTT
TRBJ1-3 . TRBV12-3/TRBV12-4 many CASSLAGTGNTIYF TGTGCCAGCAGTTTGGCGGGAACAGGAAACACCATATATTTT
TRBJ2-3 TRBD2 TRBV6-6 . CASRWLAGGDTQYF TGTGCCAGCAGGTGGCTAGCGGGAGGAGATACGCAGTATTTT
TRBJ1-3 . TRBV5-1 . CASTPGMSSGNTIYF TGCGCCAGCACCCCCGGGATGAGCTCTGGAAACACCATATATTTT
TRBJ1-3 TRBD1 TRBV11-3 . CASSLTGASGNTIYF TGTGCCAGCAGCCTCACAGGGGCGTCTGGAAACACCATATATTTT
TRBJ1-4 . TRBV5-6 few CASSLLNEKLFF TGTGCCAGCAGCCTTCTCAACGAAAAACTGTTTTTT
TRBJ1-3 . TRBV5-8 many CASSLVRLSENTIYF TGTGCCAGCAGCTTGGTACGTCTATCTGAAAACACCATATATTTT
TRBJ2-2 . TRBV25-1 few CASNLGQFNTGELFF TGTGCCAGCAACTTGGGGCAGTTTAACACCGGGGAGCTGTTTTTT
TRBJ2-1 TRBD1 TRBV6-1 . CASSEDRSSYNEQFF TGTGCCAGCAGTGAGGACAGGAGCTCCTACAATGAGCAGTTCTTC
TRBJ1-1 TRBD1 TRBV13 many CASSSTGVNTEAFF TGTGCCAGCAGCTCCACAGGGGTGAACACTGAAGCTTTCTTT
TRBJ1-6 TRBD1 TRBV20-1 many CSAIRDSVNSPLHF TGCAGTGCAATCCGGGACAGTGTTAATTCACCCCTCCACTTT
TRBJ2-2 TRBD2 TRBV20-1 . CSAYSGGPNTGELFF TGCAGTGCTTATAGCGGGGGGCCGAACACCGGGGAGCTGTTTTTT
TRBJ1-5 TRBD1 TRBV29-1 . CSVLEGTANQPQHF TGCAGCGTTCTCGAAGGGACAGCGAATCAGCCCCAGCATTTT
TRBJ2-5 TRBD2 TRBV7-9 few CASSLETGLTATQYF TGTGCCAGCAGCTTAGAGACGGGACTAACAGCGACCCAGTACTTC
TRBJ2-3 . TRBV29-1 . CSLGSPDTQYF TGCAGCCTCGGTAGCCCAGATACGCAGTATTTT
TRBJ2-2 . TRBV20-1 many CSASLRGTGELFF TGCAGTGCTTCCTTGAGGGGCACCGGGGAGCTGTTTTTT
TRBJ2-3 . TRBV5-1 many CASSLAYFGGLGDTQYF TGCGCCAGCAGCTTGGCCTACTTTGGGGGGCTAGGAGATACGCAGTATTTT
TRBJ1-1 . TRBV30 few CAWNYGTEAFF TGTGCCTGGAACTATGGCACTGAAGCTTTCTTT
TRBJ2-5 TRBD2 TRBV11-2 . CASSDTSGAIQETQYF TGTGCCAGCAGCGACACTAGCGGGGCTATCCAAGAGACCCAGTACTTC
TRBJ2-5 . TRBV25-1 few CASSEPGRGRETQYF TGTGCCAGCAGTGAACCTGGCAGGGGTCGGGAGACCCAGTACTTC
TRBJ2-1 TRBD1 TRBV5-1 . CASSLAGTGYDNEQFF TGCGCCAGCAGCTTGGCCGGGACAGGGTATGACAATGAGCAGTTCTTC
TRBJ2-3 TRBD2 TRBV20-1 many CSASGSGERTDTQYF TGCAGTGCTAGTGGTAGCGGGGAGCGCACAGATACGCAGTATTTT
TRBJ1-2 TRBD1 TRBV6-5 . CASSYGQGYYGYTF TGTGCCAGCAGTTACGGACAGGGGTACTATGGCTACACCTTC
TRBJ2-3 . TRBV5-6 many CASSSGHAGNTDTQYF TGTGCCAGCAGCTCTGGCCATGCCGGCAACACAGATACGCAGTATTTT
TRBJ2-2 . TRBV24-1 . CATRQTGELFF TGTGCCACCCGTCAAACCGGGGAGCTGTTTTTT
TRBJ2-5 . TRBV20-1 . CSARDQDSRRTQYF TGCAGTGCTAGAGATCAGGACTCCCGCCGGACCCAGTACTTC
TRBJ1-1 TRBD1 TRBV9 many CASSVGGYTTGEAFF TGTGCCAGCAGCGTAGGAGGTTATACGACAGGGGAAGCTTTCTTT
TRBJ1-1 TRBD1 TRBV12-3/TRBV12-4 many CASTEGQMNTEAFF TGTGCCAGCACCGAGGGACAGATGAACACTGAAGCTTTCTTT
TRBJ2-5 . TRBV20-1 . CSALRLGETQYF TGCAGTGCTCTTCGGTTGGGAGAGACCCAGTACTTC
TRBJ2-3 . TRBV12-3/TRBV12-4 . CASSFFTDTQYF TGTGCCAGCAGCTTTTTTACAGATACGCAGTATTTT
TRBJ2-1 TRBD1 TRBV11-3 . CASSLDQGGPLNEQFF TGTGCCAGCAGCTTAGATCAAGGGGGCCCCTTGAATGAGCAGTTCTTC
TRBJ2-1 TRBD2 TRBV10-3 . CAISDGTSGGPINNEQFF TGTGCCATCAGCGATGGTACTAGCGGGGGGCCGATTAACAATGAGCAGTTCTTC
TRBJ2-2 TRBD2 TRBV12-3/TRBV12-4 . CASSLRPGGLSNTGELFF TGTGCCAGCAGTTTACGACCGGGGGGGCTTTCGAACACCGGGGAGCTGTTTTTT
TRBJ1-2 TRBD1 TRBV20-1 few CSARDRGNYGYTF TGCAGTGCGAGGGACAGGGGAAACTATGGCTACACCTTC
TRBJ2-3 . TRBV4-1 . CASSPLPDGDTQYF TGCGCCAGCAGCCCTTTACCGGATGGAGATACGCAGTATTTT
TRBJ2-4 TRBD1 TRBV30 many CAWSQGQGKNIQYF TGTGCCTGGAGCCAAGGACAGGGGAAAAACATTCAGTACTTC
TRBJ2-3 . TRBV7-2 few CASSPGGYTDTQYF TGTGCCAGCAGCCCCGGTGGGTACACAGATACGCAGTATTTT
TRBJ1-5 TRBD1 TRBV5-6 once CASSDRGRGNQPQHF TGTGCCAGCTCCGACAGGGGGCGCGGCAATCAGCCCCAGCATTTT
TRBJ1-4 TRBD1 TRBV18 . CASSHTGGGDEKLFF TGTGCCAGCTCCCATACAGGGGGCGGTGATGAAAAACTGTTTTTT
TRBJ1-2 . TRBV7-8 few CASSSPGGDGYTF TGTGCCAGCAGCTCCCCCGGGGGTGATGGCTACACCTTC
TRBJ1-1 TRBD1 TRBV20-1 . CSASWTGGGTEAFF TGCAGTGCTAGTTGGACAGGGGGTGGCACTGAAGCTTTCTTT
TRBJ1-1 . TRBV10-3 few CAISLGTLLNTEAFF TGTGCCATCAGCCTAGGGACACTTCTGAACACTGAAGCTTTCTTT
TRBJ1-2 . TRBV10-3 few CAISESFLRVVNGYTF TGTGCCATCAGTGAGTCGTTCCTCCGGGTCGTGAATGGCTACACCTTC